The 20 T cell receptor beta chains listed next were all sequenced from one sample in a study of shared clonotypes between healthy human individuals. Clones were sequenced by immunoSEQ multiplex PCR, and TCRdb holds only the in-frame ones, with some missing. The sample records about 2.4 million clones, 80% to 95% being singletons. The sample comprised naive CD4+ T cells from PBMCs. Subset reported: CD45RA+ positively selected. The source of these receptors is a man aged 18 to 35 in good health. Some clones in this sample may be carry-over from other donors' samples.

The chain combines TRBV7-2 with TRBJ2-3; 12 bases match TRBD2. The junction had 17 bases not matched to a gene; V was cut back by 4 bases and J by 6 bases. The CDR3 contains 19 residues. Germline CDR1 and CDR2: SGHTA and FQGNSA. For the CDR3, the DNA is TGTGCCAGCAGCTCCCCTGCGCGATCTAGCGGGAGGGCCGGGGATACGCAGTATTTT. Protein: CASSSPARSSGRAGDTQYF.

This clone was found once. The chain combines TRBV21-1 with TRBJ2-1; the table's D call TRBD1 went unverified against the DNA. TRBV21-1 represents a pseudogene. The length of the CDR3 is 17 residues. CDR3 in amino acids: CASSKVAPGQGFNEQFF. The DNA for the CDR3 is TGTGCCAGCAGCAAAGTTGCGCCGGGACAGGGGTTCAATGAGCAGTTCTTC.

The chain combines TRBV28 with TRBJ2-1; D is unclear. V dropped 8 bases and J dropped 4 bases, with 21 bases sitting between them. Germline loops: CDR1 MDHEN, CDR2 SYDVKM. This CDR3 comprises 16 residues. CDR3 DNA: TGTGCCAGCGCCACGGTAAAGGGCTCGAGGTACAATGAGCAGTTCTTC. This sequence encodes CASATVKGSRYNEQFF.

This chain uses TRBV30 with TRBJ2-6; possible D gene TRBD1, 5 bases. Trimming left V 5 bases short and J 0 bases short, with 11 bases between. There are 15 residues in the CDR3. Germline V CDR1 and CDR2: GTSNPN, SVGIG (reference sequence). CDR3 bases: TGTGCCTGGGGGGAACAGGTCTCTGGGGCCAACGTCCTGACTTTC. Translated: CAWGEQVSGANVLTF. Filled out from reference TRBV30 and TRBJ2-6, the complete variable domain reads SQTIHQWPATLVQPVGSPLSLECTVEGTSNPNLYWYRQAAGRGLQLLFYSVGIGQISSEVPQNLSASRPQDRQFILSSKKLLLSDSGFYLCAWGEQVSGANVLTFGAGSRLTVL.

The chain joins TRBV29-1 to TRBJ2-6; 7 bases are a match to TRBD1. CDR1 SQVTM and CDR2 ANQGSEA come from the germline V gene. V lost 7 bases and J lost 1; bases outside the gene matches: 13. CDR3 length: 17 amino acids. DNA of the CDR3: TGCAGCGCTCTACTTCGGGACAGCGTTTCTGGGGCCAACGTCCTGACTTTC. Its protein is CSALLRDSVSGANVLTF.

This clone appeared once. The chain links TRBV7-3 to TRBJ1-6, with D maybe TRBD1 (6 bases). This CDR3 is built from 13 residues. Deletions cut 5 bases from V and 9 bases from J, with 11 bases between. Germline loops: CDR1 SGHTA, CDR2 FQGTGA. The CDR3 here is CASSGGEGSPLHF. The CDR3 DNA reads TGTGCCAGCAGCGGGGGCGAGGGTTCACCCCTCCACTTT.

The rearrangement joins TRBV19 to TRBJ2-7; TRBD2 matches at 7 bases. CDR1 is LNHDA and CDR2 is SQIVND in the germline V gene (reference sequence). The junction had 14 bases not matched to a gene; V was cut back by 5 bases and J by 7 bases. CDR3 length equals 15 residues. In nucleotides, the CDR3 is TGTGCCAGTAGTGTGTGGTCCCTAGCGGCGGGAGAGCAGTACTTC. Translation: CASSVWSLAAGEQYF.

This chain uses TRBV2 with TRBJ2-1; D is possibly TRBD2 (6 bases). Germline assignment: CDR1 SNHLY and CDR2 FYNNEI. Trimming removed 4 bases at V and 10 bases at J, with 20 bases between. The length of the CDR3 is 15 residues. DNA for the CDR3: TGTGCCAGCAGTGCTTTTGGGACTTCAGGAAGGGAGCAGTTCTTC. Amino acid sequence: CASSAFGTSGREQFF.

The chain recombines TRBV9 with TRBJ2-7, with D possibly TRBD1 on 5 matching bases. This CDR3 has 11 amino acids. Germline loops: CDR1 SGDLS, CDR2 YYNGEE. In DNA form, the CDR3 reads TGTTGGGGCGCGGACCTGTCCGAGCAGTACTTC. It encodes CWGADLSEQYF.

This clone was counted a single time. V and J are TRBV7-6 and TRBJ2-3; D uncertain. V dropped 0 bases and J dropped 0 bases, with 7 bases sitting between them. This CDR3 region has 15 residues. Germline V CDR1 and CDR2: SGHVS, FNYEAQ. CDR3 protein: CASSLAQTSTDTQYF. The CDR3 DNA sequence: TGTGCCAGCAGCTTAGCACAGACTAGCACAGATACGCAGTATTTT.

The rearrangement uses TRBV11-2 and TRBJ2-5, with 9 nucleotides matching TRBD1. V shed 3 bases and J 4 bases; nucleotides not matched to a gene: 3. CDR1 and CDR2 from the germline V gene are SGHAT and FQNNGV. CDR3 length equals 14 residues. Here the CDR3 DNA reads TGTGCCAGCAGCTTCGGACAGGGGCCAGAGACCCAGTACTTC. Its translation is CASSFGQGPETQYF.

Points on this clone: The sample carries other DNA sequences with the same CDR3. This rearrangement joins TRBV5-1 to TRBJ2-7, with a weak D call TRBD1 (6 bases). This CDR3 contains 12 residues. Germline CDR1 is SGHRS and CDR2 is YFSETQ. Trimming pared 4 bases from V and 6 bases from J, leaving 11 bases between. The CDR3 nucleotides are TGCGCCAGCAGCCTGGGACAAGCCGAGCAGTACTTC. It encodes CASSLGQAEQYF.

The chain links TRBV5-1 to TRBJ2-5, with 8 bases fitting TRBD2. Germline V lookup: CDR1 SGHRS, CDR2 YFSETQ. CDR3 size: 15 residues. Unmatched junction bases numbered 3, after V lost 0 bases and J lost 2 bases. The CDR3 nucleotides read TGCGCCAGCAGCTTGGCGGGGGGGCGGCAAGAGACCCAGTACTTC. Its protein is CASSLAGGRQETQYF.

V is TRBV6-1 and J is TRBJ2-7; TRBD2 matches at 9 bases. Germline V gene sequence: CDR1 MNHNS, CDR2 SASEGT. V shed 10 bases and J 6 bases; nucleotides not matched to a gene: 16. The CDR3 runs 15 residues. The CDR3 loop reads CATEVTGTSFGEQYF. In DNA, the CDR3 is TGTGCCACCGAGGTTACCGGGACTAGCTTCGGCGAGCAGTACTTC.

J is TRBJ2-1 and V is TRBV19; D is unclear. The CDR3 runs 15 residues. Deletions cut 6 bases from V and 0 bases from J, with 12 bases between. The germline CDR1 and CDR2 sequences are LNHDA and SQIVND (reference sequence). CDR3 sequence: CASRRGAGSYNEQFF. The DNA of the CDR3 is TGTGCCAGTAGGCGCGGCGCCGGCTCCTACAATGAGCAGTTCTTC.

V usage is TRBV7-3 and J usage is TRBJ2-1; TRBD2 agrees at 8 bases. Germline values: CDR1 SGHTA, CDR2 FQGTGA. The CDR3 has 16 residues. With V trimmed by 1 base and J by 9 bases, 11 bases remained unmatched. The CDR3 DNA sequence: TGTGCCAGCAGCTTAAGGCCAGCGGGAGCGGCCACTGAGCAGTTCTTC. Its protein product is CASSLRPAGAATEQFF.

The rearrangement links TRBV7-9 to TRBJ2-7; either TRBD1 or TRBD2 may supply D (5 bases each). V lost 4 bases to trimming and J lost 0 bases, with 19 bases between them. This CDR3 is built from 17 residues. CDR1 and CDR2 from the germline V gene are SEHNR and FQNEAQ (reference sequence). For the CDR3, the DNA is TGTGCCAGCAGCTCCCCCCCTCGGGCAGGGAGCTCCTACGAGCAGTACTTC. Its translation is CASSSPPRAGSSYEQYF.

To note about this clone: The same CDR3 can be traced to other DNA sequences in this sample. The chain uses TRBV2 and TRBJ2-6; D is ambiguous. The CDR3 loop spans 13 amino acids. Per germline, CDR1 SNHLY and CDR2 FYNNEI. The V and J ends lost 6 bases and 0 bases respectively, with 3 bases between them. The CDR3 region is CASRNSGANVLTF. The DNA for the CDR3 is TGTGCCAGCAGGAACTCTGGGGCCAACGTCCTGACTTTC.

This clone was counted once. The rearrangement uses TRBV20-1 and TRBJ2-1, with 7 bases aligning to TRBD1. CDR1 DFQATT and CDR2 SNEGSKA come from the germline V gene (reference sequence). V lost 6 bases to trimming and J lost 6 bases; unmatched junction nucleotides: 2. The CDR3 spans 11 residues. The CDR3 loop reads CSADRANEQFF. In nucleotides, the CDR3 is TGCAGTGCCGACAGGGCCAATGAGCAGTTCTTC.

The chain employs TRBV29-1 and TRBJ2-7; D unresolved. CDR1 SQVTM and CDR2 ANQGSEA come from the germline V gene. Trimming stripped 2 bases from V and 2 bases from J, with 13 bases between. The CDR3 loop spans 14 amino acids. CDR3 loop: CSVELPVGTYEQYF. CDR3 bases: TGCAGCGTTGAATTACCAGTGGGGACCTACGAGCAGTACTTC.